The 20 T cell receptor beta chains below were found in one sample sequenced in a study of blood T cell repertoires in COVID-19. Sequenced by immunoSEQ multiplex PCR; TCRdb stores in-frame clones only, minus some. The sample contains roughly 72,000 clones, more than 75% of which appear only once. Sequenced material: peripheral blood. These receptors all come from a human donor in a cohort sampled during active COVID-19.

This chain uses TRBV19 with TRBJ2-7, with TRBD1 as a possible D gene (6 bases). The CDR3 totals 16 residues. CDR1 is LNHDA, CDR2 SQIVND, per germline (reference sequence). Trimming took off 5 bases at V and 3 bases at J, with 20 bases between the two ends. The CDR3 loop reads CASSPLTTGPIYEQYF. DNA for the CDR3: TGTGCCAGTAGTCCCCTCACGACAGGCCCGATCTACGAGCAGTACTTC.

V is TRBV6-4 and J is TRBJ2-1; 10 positions match TRBD2. The germline gives CDR1 MRHNA, CDR2 SNTAGT. The V segment lost 6 bases and the J segment 7 bases; nucleotides outside the gene matches: 21. The CDR3 spans 19 residues. In nucleotides, the CDR3 is TGTGCCAGCAGCCCCGTCGTTAGCGGGAGGCCATACAGAAGTAATGAGCAGTTCTTC. Translating gives CASSPVVSGRPYRSNEQFF.

V is TRBV7-2 and J is TRBJ1-5; D not resolved. V was trimmed by 4 bases and J by 4 bases, leaving 17 bases between them. The CDR3 runs 16 residues. Germline lookup yields CDR1 SGHTA and CDR2 FQGNSA. The CDR3 DNA is TGTGCCAGCAGCTCCTCGGGGAGAGGTTTAAATCAGCCCCAGCATTTT. Translation: CASSSSGRGLNQPQHF.

The rearrangement uses TRBV3-1 (or the pseudogene TRBV3-2) and TRBJ2-3; 8 bases align to TRBD2. CDR3 length equals 18 residues. V was pared by 0 bases and J by 0 bases, with 8 bases of the junction left unmatched. Germline CDR1 LGHDT, CDR2 YNNKEL (reference sequence). CDR3 residues: CASSQDRSGSFSTDTQYF. Written as DNA, the CDR3 is TGTGCCAGCAGCCAAGATAGAAGCGGGAGCTTTAGCACAGATACGCAGTATTTT.

The chain employs TRBV29-1 and TRBJ1-2; 11 bases are shared with TRBD1. With 6 bases clipped from V and 6 bases from J, the junction kept 9 bases outside the gene matches. Germline lookup yields CDR1 SQVTM and CDR2 ANQGSEA. This CDR3 is 14 amino acids long. Written as DNA, the CDR3 is TGCAGCGTGGATACCGGGACAGGGGGGAATGGCTACACCTTC. Encoded protein: CSVDTGTGGNGYTF.

The chain combines TRBV4-1 with TRBJ2-7; a possible D gene is TRBD1 (6 bases). This CDR3 comprises 15 residues. The V end was cut by 1 base, the J end by 6 bases, with 16 bases between. Germline V gene sequence: CDR1 MGHRA, CDR2 YSYEKL. This CDR3 is CASSQAGTWTSEQYF. CDR3 DNA: TGCGCCAGCAGCCAAGCCGGGACATGGACCAGCGAGCAGTACTTC.

The gene calls are TRBV10-1 and TRBJ2-7; 12 positions agree with TRBD2. Per the germline V gene, CDR1 is WNHNN and CDR2 is SYGVQD (reference sequence). This CDR3 comprises 16 residues. The V and J ends lost 0 bases and 2 bases, in that order; junction bases with no gene match: 2. The CDR3 coding sequence is TGCGCCAGCAGTGAGTCGCTAGCGGGGGGGCCCTACGAGCAGTACTTC. This sequence encodes CASSESLAGGPYEQYF.

This clone has only one observation. This chain uses TRBV6-5 with TRBJ1-5; D unresolved. CDR1 and CDR2 (germline): MNHEY, SVGAGI. The V gene lost 8 bases and the J gene lost 7 bases, with 12 bases spanning the gap. This CDR3 spans 12 amino acids. The CDR3 region has the DNA TGTGCCAGCCGCCAGGCTGGACAGCCCCAGCATTTT. This sequence encodes CASRQAGQPQHF.

This clone was counted between two and nine times. This chain uses TRBV7-9 with TRBJ1-3; D possibly corresponds to TRBD1 (6 bases). Per the germline V gene, CDR1 is SEHNR and CDR2 is FQNEAQ (reference sequence). CDR3 size: 16 residues. V was cut by 7 bases and J by 0 bases, with 16 bases left in between. The CDR3 DNA reads TGTGCCAGCACCCCCAGGGGCCGGAGCTCTGGAAACACCATATATTTT. This codes for CASTPRGRSSGNTIYF.

This clone was detected once. The V gene is TRBV4-2, the J gene TRBJ2-7; TRBD1 agrees at 7 bases. Unmatched junction bases numbered 6, after V lost 0 bases and J lost 1 base. The CDR3 spans 16 residues. Germline CDR1 reads LGHNA; CDR2 reads YNFKEQ. The CDR3 DNA follows: TGTGCCAGCAGCCAAGACCCGGGACAGCTGTCCTACGAGCAGTACTTC. It is translated as CASSQDPGQLSYEQYF.

This chain uses TRBV6-2 or TRBV6-3 with TRBJ2-1; D gene unclear. Germline values: CDR1 MNHEY, CDR2 SVGEGT. This CDR3 is built from 11 residues. V lost 5 bases, J lost 6 bases, and 5 bases lay in between. The CDR3 DNA follows: TGTGCCAGCAGTCACGGCAATGAGCAGTTCTTC. This encodes CASSHGNEQFF.

The chain recombines TRBV18 with TRBJ2-1, with TRBD2 identical over 9 bases. Losses at the gene ends were 1 base for V and 8 bases for J; bases not matched to a gene: 6. This CDR3 spans 15 amino acids. Germline loops: CDR1 KGHSH, CDR2 LQKENI. DNA for the CDR3: TGTGCCAGCTCACCACTAGCGGGAGCCTTGGATGAGCAGTTCTTC. Amino acid sequence: CASSPLAGALDEQFF.

The rearrangement links TRBV18 to TRBJ2-2, with 9 bases fitting TRBD1. Per the germline V gene, CDR1 is KGHSH and CDR2 is LQKENI. The CDR3 covers 15 residues. After removal of 3 bases from V and 2 bases from J, the junction contained 1 base not matched to a gene. CDR3 in amino acids: CASSPDRGNTGELFF. Here the CDR3 DNA reads TGTGCCAGCTCACCGGACAGGGGAAACACCGGGGAGCTGTTTTTT.

The chain carries TRBV7-8 and TRBJ2-5, with D perhaps TRBD1 (5 bases). This CDR3 has 16 amino acids. Germline CDR1 SGHVS, CDR2 FQNEAQ. Trimming removed 7 bases from V and 0 bases from J, with 18 bases in between. The CDR3 DNA reads as TGTGCCAGCACCATGAATCAGAGACAGCACCAAGAGACCCAGTACTTC. Its translation is CASTMNQRQHQETQYF.

This chain connects TRBV9 to TRBJ2-1; 10 nucleotides line up with TRBD2. Trimming at V came to 4 bases and at J to 4 bases, leaving 8 bases not matched to a gene. Per the germline V gene, CDR1 is SGDLS and CDR2 is YYNGEE. The CDR3 has 16 amino acids. CDR3: CASSPSGTSAYNEQFF. CDR3 sequence (DNA): TGTGCCAGCAGCCCCAGCGGGACTAGCGCATACAATGAGCAGTTCTTC.

The genes are TRBV5-4 and TRBJ1-2, with a possible D match to TRBD1 (6 bases). Trimming took off 0 bases at V and 4 bases at J, with 13 bases between the two ends. The germline V gene encodes CDR1 SGHNT and CDR2 YYREEE (reference sequence). CDR3 length equals 15 residues. The CDR3: CASSLGWQGTYGYTF. DNA of the CDR3: TGTGCCAGCAGCTTGGGGTGGCAGGGGACCTATGGCTACACCTTC.

The gene calls are TRBV6-2 or TRBV6-3 and TRBJ2-1; 7 bases match TRBD1. V lost 6 bases, J lost 4 bases, and 6 bases stayed unmatched. CDR1 MNHEY and CDR2 SVGEGT come from the germline V gene. The CDR3 totals 14 residues. The CDR3 coding sequence is TGTGCCAGCAGCCGACAGGGTATGTACAATGAGCAGTTCTTC. Translated, it gives CASSRQGMYNEQFF.

Only one count was recorded for this clone. J is TRBJ1-6 and V is TRBV28, with D hard to call. In germline, CDR1 is MDHEN, CDR2 SYDVKM. Deletions cut 6 bases from V and 0 bases from J, with 9 bases between. This CDR3 comprises 15 residues. DNA for the CDR3: TGTGCCAGCAGCCGAGGGAGCTCCTATAATTCACCCCTCCACTTT. It encodes CASSRGSSYNSPLHF.

The chain joins TRBV6-5 to TRBJ1-5, with TRBD1 matching 7 bases. There are 16 residues in the CDR3. The V and J ends lost 2 bases and 0 bases, in that order; junction bases with no gene match: 4. The germline gives CDR1 MNHEY, CDR2 SVGAGI. The CDR3 DNA follows: TGTGCCAGCAGTTACGGGACAGCGAGTAGCAATCAGCCCCAGCATTTT. Residues: CASSYGTASSNQPQHF.

A single count supports this clone. This chain joins TRBV9 and TRBJ2-2, with D perhaps TRBD2 (6 bases). The CDR3 extends over 16 amino acids. CDR1 is SGDLS and CDR2 is YYNGEE in the germline V gene. Trimming removed 0 bases from V and 0 bases from J, with 9 bases in between. DNA for the CDR3: TGTGCCAGCAGCGTAGGGGTAGCGGCGAACACCGGGGAGCTGTTTTTT. It encodes CASSVGVAANTGELFF.